This TCR beta chain was documented in a study of blood T cell repertoires in COVID-19. Turning to the study itself: In each case, the material was cDNA or gDNA derived from T cells, B-cell-depleted T cells, or PBMCs.

The repertoire was sequenced with immunoSEQ multiplex PCR; TCRdb's copy has only in-frame clones and lacks some. The table records about 140,000 clones, roughly four fifths of them present only once. CDR1 and CDR2 (germline): SEHNR, FQNEAQ (reference sequence). The CDR3 extends over 13 amino acids. Trimming shortened V by 5 bases and J by 6 bases, and 13 bases separated the two germline ends. The chain recombines TRBV7-9 with TRBJ1-2; possibly TRBD1 for D (6 bases). The receptor comes from a woman aged 45-65 years with active or convalescent COVID-19. Sequencing input: peripheral blood. The CDR3 bases are TGTGCCAGCAGCCCCAGGGGTGGGGATGGCTACACCTTC. Amino acids: CASSPRGGDGYTF.